The source of this TCR beta chain is a study of Ad26.COV2.S vaccination and SARS-CoV-2 variants (dated by TCRdb to about 2021). At the level of the whole study: Vaccine-arm donors were drawn from COV1001, a multicentre, randomized, double-blind, placebo-controlled phase I-IIa trial of Ad26.COV2.S in healthy adults. Ad26.COV2.S was administered intramuscularly at a dose of 5x10^10 or 1x10^11 viral particles, either as one shot or as two shots given 56 days apart. The specificity and breadth of SARS-CoV-2-reactive T cell receptors after Ad26.COV2.S vaccination were assessed by TCRbeta repertoire sequencing. A total of approximately 30 samples were included in the TCR-sequenced set, comprising some 20 Ad26.COV2.S vaccine recipients, 5 placebo recipients and 8 SARS-CoV-2 convalescent individuals. Trial participants were randomized into five groups of five, in which low-dose or high-dose Ad26.COV2.S was given once or twice, or placebo was given on both occasions. Blinding of investigators to trial group allocation was maintained during experiments and outcome assessment.

The sample's treatment or condition, from its label and the paper: some 19 received Ad26.COV2.S at low or high dose, single or two shots; about 5 received placebo; per-sample allocation not given. For vaccine and placebo recipients, the sequenced repertoires came from samples collected on day 63 after the first injection. In Cohort 1b, 20 to 25 adults aged 18-55 years were enrolled at a single site in Boston, USA, between 29 July and 7 August 2020. As a vaccine, Ad26.COV2.S was a replication-incompetent adenovirus type 26 vector that expressed a prefusion-stabilized SARS-CoV-2 spike protein derived from the original Wuhan strain. What the authors observed across the whole study: Non-spike TCR breadth was comparable between vaccine and placebo recipients, consistent with the vaccine containing only spike. Ad26.COV2.S recipients had higher spike-specific TCR breadth than placebo recipients (P = 0.0014). After vaccination, spike-specific CD8+ and CD4+ T cell responses were reported to show substantial breadth. The study lacked the statistical power to compare responses across vaccine doses or regimens. The authors noted that total T cell responses may have been underestimated by the TCR breadth and depth analyses.

The count of this clone is one. Its binding antigen is unknown. The record has no base qualities; no much larger clone is one base away. V is cut back by 4 bases and J by 4 bases, with 11 bases in the junction unmatched. Reading from cysteine to phenylalanine, the CDR3 counts 16 amino acids. The entry retains the CDR3 DNA only, 48 bases that are in frame from base 1. CDR1 and CDR2 are read off the germline V gene as SGHRS and YFSETQ. TCRbeta CDR3 regions were sequenced with the immunoSEQ Assay. After extraction, genomic DNA underwent amplification by bias-controlled multiplex PCR, followed by high-throughput sequencing. Processing in the source paper ran as follows. To quantify the absolute abundance of every unique TCRbeta CDR3 region, sequences were collapsed and filtered. T cell fraction was estimated by normalizing TCRbeta template counts to usable DNA, which was measured by amplifying reference genes present in all nucleated cells. Repertoire TCRs were annotated as SARS-CoV-2-specific when V gene, CDR3 amino acid sequence and J gene were exactly matched to a known reactive TCR set. The reference SARS-CoV-2 TCR set came from MIRA and was filtered for enrichment in COVID-19-positive ImmuneCODE repertoires, removing public or cross-reactive TCRs. Based on the MIRA antigens, annotated TCRs were further analysed at the level of specific ORF or position within ORF. Breadth was defined as the number of annotated unique rearrangements divided by the total number of unique productive rearrangements, and depth was defined as the summed frequency of the annotated unique rearrangements. Group comparisons of TCR breadth used two-sided Wilcoxon rank-sum tests. TCRdb took over this immuneACCESS table, retaining in-frame rearrangements with V and J assigned. Such tables are incomplete; in checked studies, under half of the missing clones stem from an unresolved V gene, and the remainder is unexplained. That table furnishes V, J and clone size, whereas the DNA furnished D and trimming. The sample data list roughly 680,000 clones, and about 90% of these were observed just once. Jointly, the top ten make up approximately 1.5% of the sample.

This clonotype originated in a person between 18 and 59 years old who received the Ad26.COV2.S COVID-19 vaccine or a placebo. The sample here was peripheral blood, taken in a trial of Ad26.COV2.S vaccine versus placebo. The chain was built from TRBV5-1 and TRBJ2-5, and 9 junction bases match TRBD2. The DNA reads TGCGCCAGCAGCCCGGGAGGGGTAGCGGGAGTAGAGACCCAGTACTTC. It specifies CASSPGGVAGVETQYF.